Listed below are T cell receptor beta chains from one sample, sequenced in a study of blood T cells in healthy people across ages. TCRdb independently ran MiXCR on the 5' RACE reads; one entry per CDR3 protein. Of about 290,000 distinct CDR3 sequences listed, around 29% are singletons. Sample: blood. These receptor sequences come from a woman in her 70s in good health. CDR3s include the opening cysteine and the closing phenylalanine or tryptophan. A D gene is named only where the DNA matches it firmly. Size is stated for part of the rows, as once, few or many counts, or as a class when the clone is expanded.

j_call: TRBJ2-7; v_call: TRBV7-2; d_call: .; clone_size: .; cdr3_nt: TGTGCCAGCAGCTCCGGGACGGCACACTACGAGCAGTACTTC; cdr3_aa: CASSSGTAHYEQYF
j_call: TRBJ2-7; v_call: TRBV11-2; d_call: .; clone_size: many; cdr3_nt: TGTGCCAGCAGCCCCCGTATGCTTAGCTCCTACGAGCAGTACTTC; cdr3_aa: CASSPRMLSSYEQYF
j_call: TRBJ2-5; v_call: TRBV20-1; d_call: .; clone_size: .; cdr3_nt: TGCAGTGCACCCGGGGACTTTCAAGAGACCCAGTACTTC; cdr3_aa: CSAPGDFQETQYF
j_call: TRBJ2-5; v_call: TRBV5-1; d_call: .; clone_size: few; cdr3_nt: TGCGCCAGCAGCTCCTCCGGGACGATCCAAGAGACCCAGTACTTC; cdr3_aa: CASSSSGTIQETQYF
j_call: TRBJ2-2; v_call: TRBV5-1; d_call: .; clone_size: .; cdr3_nt: TGCGCCAGCATTTACGGACAGACGAACACCGGGGAGCTGTTTTTT; cdr3_aa: CASIYGQTNTGELFF
j_call: TRBJ2-3; v_call: TRBV20-1; d_call: TRBD2; clone_size: .; cdr3_nt: TGCAGTGCTAGCGCACTAGCGGGGAACACAGATACGCAGTATTTT; cdr3_aa: CSASALAGNTDTQYF
j_call: TRBJ2-7; v_call: TRBV7-8; d_call: .; clone_size: .; cdr3_nt: TGTGCCAGCAGCCCGCTGGGAGTCAGTCTTACCTACGAGCAGTACTTC; cdr3_aa: CASSPLGVSLTYEQYF
j_call: TRBJ2-5; v_call: TRBV5-1; d_call: TRBD1; clone_size: few; cdr3_nt: TGCGCCAGCAGCAGGAAAGGACAGGGAGAGACCCAGTACTTC; cdr3_aa: CASSRKGQGETQYF
j_call: TRBJ1-4; v_call: TRBV14; d_call: .; clone_size: .; cdr3_nt: TGTGCCAGCAGCCTGGACGCTGAAAAACTGTTTTTT; cdr3_aa: CASSLDAEKLFF
j_call: TRBJ1-1; v_call: TRBV14; d_call: .; clone_size: few; cdr3_nt: TGTGCCAGCAGCATGAACACAGGATTGACGGAAGCTTTCTTT; cdr3_aa: CASSMNTGLTEAFF
j_call: TRBJ2-1; v_call: TRBV20-1; d_call: .; clone_size: .; cdr3_nt: TGCAGTGCTAGCATCAGCGGTGTCTACAATGAGCAGTTCTTC; cdr3_aa: CSASISGVYNEQFF
j_call: TRBJ2-5; v_call: TRBV5-1; d_call: .; clone_size: .; cdr3_nt: TGCGCCAGCAGCTTTGGGGCCGGTATCAAGGAGACCCAGTACTTC; cdr3_aa: CASSFGAGIKETQYF
j_call: TRBJ2-1; v_call: TRBV5-6; d_call: TRBD2; clone_size: .; cdr3_nt: TGTGCCACCGGACTAGCGGGACCGAGGGAGCAGTTCTTC; cdr3_aa: CATGLAGPREQFF
j_call: TRBJ2-7; v_call: TRBV20-1; d_call: TRBD2; clone_size: few; cdr3_nt: TGCAGTGTAATGGCGGGAGGGCCGGTTGTCAACGAGCAGTACTTC; cdr3_aa: CSVMAGGPVVNEQYF
j_call: TRBJ2-1; v_call: TRBV5-8; d_call: TRBD2; clone_size: once; cdr3_nt: TGTGCCAGCAGCTACCAAGGGACTAGTATCCCTGAGCAGTTCTTC; cdr3_aa: CASSYQGTSIPEQFF
j_call: TRBJ1-2; v_call: TRBV7-9; d_call: TRBD1; clone_size: few; cdr3_nt: TGTGCCAGCAGCCCGCAGACAGGGGCTTATGGCTACACCTTC; cdr3_aa: CASSPQTGAYGYTF
j_call: TRBJ1-4; v_call: TRBV5-5; d_call: .; clone_size: few; cdr3_nt: TGTGCCAGCAGCCCGAGGGGTATGGGTGGAAAACTGTTTTTT; cdr3_aa: CASSPRGMGGKLFF
j_call: TRBJ2-7; v_call: TRBV5-1; d_call: .; clone_size: many; cdr3_nt: TGCGCCAGCAGCTACCTCTCGACTGGATACGAGCAGTACTTC; cdr3_aa: CASSYLSTGYEQYF
j_call: TRBJ2-7; v_call: TRBV18; d_call: .; clone_size: few; cdr3_nt: TGTGCCAGCTCTCCAACTCACTTAACCTACGAGCAGTACTTC; cdr3_aa: CASSPTHLTYEQYF
j_call: TRBJ1-5; v_call: TRBV28; d_call: .; clone_size: few; cdr3_nt: TGTGCCAGCAGTTACGGGGCATCCCAGCCCCAGCATTTT; cdr3_aa: CASSYGASQPQHF
j_call: TRBJ2-5; v_call: TRBV10-3; d_call: .; clone_size: .; cdr3_nt: TGTGCCGCCCGTCGGTCAGTCGAAGAGACCCAGTACTTC; cdr3_aa: CAARRSVEETQYF
j_call: TRBJ1-4; v_call: TRBV5-1; d_call: .; clone_size: .; cdr3_nt: TGCGCCAGCAGCCGCGTTCAGTTGACGTCTGCAACTAATGAAAAACTGTTTTTT; cdr3_aa: CASSRVQLTSATNEKLFF
j_call: TRBJ1-1; v_call: TRBV7-9; d_call: .; clone_size: few; cdr3_nt: TGTGCCAGCAGCTTTGGTCTGGGTAAGATAACTGAAGCTTTCTTT; cdr3_aa: CASSFGLGKITEAFF